This T cell receptor beta chain was recorded in a study of vaccination and CD4 T cells after COVID-19. Study background: Control cultures were supplied with a CEFX pool, an HIV-1 Nef pool, or no peptide at all.

In its sample, this clonotype was seen a few times. Antigen unknown. This sample's treatment: roughly 10-day PBMC culture with coronavirus spike peptide pools or control peptides (ViraFEST assay). According to the study, CD4+ T cells from the unexposed donor were gathered ahead of the COVID-19 pandemic (2011-2018). As cell numbers allowed, unexposed-donor CD4+ T cells faced SARS-CoV-2 S/N and four cold-coronavirus spikes. Cultured CD4+ T-cell DNA underwent Oncomine TCR Beta short-read sequencing. MiXCR was run by TCRdb on the PCR reads, yielding one entry per CDR3 protein. This table has about 7,100 distinct CDR3 sequences, over 45% appearing once. The CDR3 is 12 amino acids. Germline CDR1 is SGHTA and CDR2 is FQGNSA. V lost 5 bases to trimming and J lost 4 bases, with 7 bases between them.

The sequence was obtained from a human donor in good health. Material: CD4+ T cells from blood, cultured in vitro. The rearrangement uses TRBV7-2 and TRBJ2-3; D is uncertain. The CDR3 DNA reads TGTGCCAGCAGCCCCAGGTCAGATACGCAGTATTTT. The encoded protein is CASSPRSDTQYF.